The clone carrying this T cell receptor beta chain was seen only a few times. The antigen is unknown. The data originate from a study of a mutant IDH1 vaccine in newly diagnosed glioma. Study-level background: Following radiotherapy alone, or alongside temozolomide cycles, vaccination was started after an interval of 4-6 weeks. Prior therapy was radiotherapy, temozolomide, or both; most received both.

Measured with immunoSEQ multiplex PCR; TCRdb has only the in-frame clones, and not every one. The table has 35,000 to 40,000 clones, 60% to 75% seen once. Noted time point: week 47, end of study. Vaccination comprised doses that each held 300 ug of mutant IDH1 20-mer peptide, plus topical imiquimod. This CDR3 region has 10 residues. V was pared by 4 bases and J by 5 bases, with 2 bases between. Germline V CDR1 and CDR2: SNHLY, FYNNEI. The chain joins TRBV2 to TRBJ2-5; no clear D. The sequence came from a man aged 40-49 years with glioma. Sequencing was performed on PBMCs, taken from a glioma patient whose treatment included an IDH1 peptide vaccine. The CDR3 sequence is CASSGETQYF. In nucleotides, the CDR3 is TGTGCCAGCAGTGGCGAGACCCAGTACTTC.